This T cell receptor (beta chain) was sequenced during a study of CD8 T cells in ankylosing spondylitis listed by TCRdb under 2017. About the study as a whole: To find TCR variants linked to disease, the study profiled T cell receptor beta repertoires in ankylosing spondylitis patients and healthy donors. The full study cohort comprised 20 to 30 ankylosing spondylitis patients and over a hundred healthy donors. Peripheral blood was sampled, and synovial fluid was also collected from ankylosing spondylitis patients.

General study outcomes and caveats: The disease-linked clones had a CD8+ phenotype and were found at relatively low frequencies in peripheral blood. Blood from ankylosing spondylitis patients appeared to be characterized by a TCR beta motif composed of eight highly homologous amino acid variants. Some of the motif variants had been reported before in the synovial fluid and blood of reactive arthritis patients, a finding that suggests common disease-initiation mechanisms. Significant enrichment of the disease-linked clones was reported in matched synovial fluid samples from ankylosing spondylitis patients.

TCRdb lists the instrument as Illumina HiSeq 2500. TCR beta libraries were prepared by quantitative 5'-RACE with molecular barcodes. As for the authors' bioinformatics: To identify disease-linked TCR variants, a new computational method was used, one built on a probabilistic model of VDJ rearrangement. TCRdb cleaned the public reads at Q25 with fastp, built clones with MiXCR and kept in-frame beta chains. Records with the same CDR3 protein are collapsed into one entry carrying the most frequent genes and DNA. The V and J calls reflect TCRdb's pipeline rather than the authors' work. Within this sample are about 240,000 distinct CDR3 sequences, with about 11% of them counted one time only. The ten largest make up 2% to 3% of the sample. CDR1 and CDR2 are drawn from the germline V gene (reference sequence): SSHAT, FNYEAQ. Inclusive of the bounding cysteine and phenylalanine, the CDR3 is 17 residues long. Only the CDR3 part of the read is kept: 51 bases, read in frame from the first base. The trim is 4 bases for V and 0 bases for J, with a gap of 13 bases between the germline ends.

This clonotype was seen a handful of times. There is no known antigen for this receptor. No base-level quality is on record; no much larger clone is a single base apart. The sequence links TRBV7-7 to TRBJ1-6, with a weak D call of TRBD1 (5 bases match). Sequenced: blood, either unsorted or a sorted T cell fraction (not recorded which). The TCR sequence derives from a male donor with ankylosing spondylitis or in good health (not recorded which). The bases are TGTGCCAGCAGCTCCCGACAGACGAGCTCCTATAATTCACCCCTCCACTTT. Its protein is CASSSRQTSSYNSPLHF.